Each of the 27 T cell receptor beta chains below was sequenced from the same sample in a study of OX40 agonist ivuxolimab in advanced cancers. The method was immunoSEQ multiplex PCR; TCRdb's version includes in-frame clones alone and lacks a portion of them. The sample gives approximately 31,000 clones, about nine tenths of which show up once; roughly 0.92% is in the top ten. The sample in question was CD4+ or CD8+ T cells sorted from blood, obtained in a trial of the OX40 agonist ivuxolimab. The receptors were sampled from an adult with an advanced solid tumor such as melanoma, head and neck, liver or kidney cancer.

CDR3 protein: CASSVGTGLVNEKLFF. The CDR3 nucleotides read TGTGCCAGCAGCGTAGGCACAGGGCTTGTTAATGAAAAACTGTTTTTT. This chain joins TRBV9 and TRBJ1-4, with D possibly being TRBD1 (6 bases). This CDR3 contains 16 residues. V dropped 0 bases and J dropped 4 bases, with 13 bases sitting between them. Germline V gene lookup returns CDR1 SGDLS and CDR2 YYNGEE.

The gene calls are TRBV5-1 and TRBJ1-2; a possible D gene is TRBD1 (5 bases). V gave up 0 bases and J gave up 7 bases, with 13 bases separating them. The CDR3 sequence is 14 residues long. Germline lookup yields CDR1 SGHRS and CDR2 YFSETQ. The CDR3 DNA is TGCGCCAGCAGCTTGGGAGCTACAGGCGGTGGCTACACCTTC. Translation gives CASSLGATGGGYTF.

V gene TRBV9 combines with J gene TRBJ2-3; a possible D gene is TRBD2 (5 bases). The germline V gene has CDR1 SGDLS and CDR2 YYNGEE. Trimming cost V 1 base and J 0 bases, with 18 bases left between them. The CDR3 totals 18 residues. This CDR3 reads CASSVRPLSGSSTDTQYF. The CDR3 nucleotides are TGTGCCAGCAGCGTAAGACCCCTCTCGGGGTCTAGCACAGATACGCAGTATTTT.

The chain employs TRBV6-6 and TRBJ1-2, with D tentatively TRBD1 (5 bases). Germline-derived CDR1 and CDR2 are MNHNY and SVGAGI (reference sequence). The CDR3 loop spans 14 amino acids. V lost 7 bases to trimming and J lost 0 bases, with 12 bases between them. CDR3 DNA: TGTGCCAGCACCTTGCGGGGGTCTAACTATGGCTACACCTTC. Translating it yields CASTLRGSNYGYTF.

V is TRBV28 and J is TRBJ2-7; D ambiguous. Looked up from germline, CDR1 is MDHEN and CDR2 is SYDVKM. Between the trimmed V and J ends, which lost 2 bases and 3 bases, there was a span of 14 bases. This CDR3 comprises 15 residues. CDR3 DNA: TGTGCCAGCAGTTTAGGGCCAAGTCCGGACTACGAGCAGTACTTC. This encodes CASSLGPSPDYEQYF.

The chain links TRBV19 to TRBJ1-6; D is undetermined. Germline values: CDR1 LNHDA, CDR2 SQIVND (reference sequence). This CDR3 region has 17 residues. Trimming left V 4 bases short and J 0 bases short, with 13 bases between. The CDR3 DNA reads as TGTGCCAGTAGTACAGGACGGGTGAGCTCCTATAATTCACCCCTCCACTTT. This translates into CASSTGRVSSYNSPLHF.

Worth noting for this clone: The junction shows a germline mismatch at one end, possibly a read error. The chain recombines TRBV11-1 with TRBJ2-5, with D possibly being TRBD1 (5 bases). Gene TRBJ2-7 matches the end of the DNA better, so the J call may be wrong. The CDR3 is made up of 15 amino acids. Germline CDR1 reads SGHAT; CDR2 reads FQDESV (reference sequence). The CDR3 sequence is CASSLGARASDEQYF. Written as DNA, the CDR3 is TGTGCCAGCAGCTTAGGTGCCAGGGCCTCCGACGAGCAGTACTTC.

The chain's CDR3 is CASSIGVTGELFF. DNA for the CDR3: TGTGCCAGTAGTATCGGGGTCACCGGGGAGCTGTTTTTT. The V and J genes are TRBV19 and TRBJ2-2; D possibly corresponds to TRBD2 (5 bases). The V and J ends lost 3 bases and 4 bases respectively, with 6 bases between them. The CDR3 consists of 13 residues. The germline CDR1 and CDR2 sequences are LNHDA and SQIVND (reference sequence).

This clone was seen more than once but under ten times. The chain has TRBV19 and TRBJ2-7; D might be TRBD1 or TRBD2, each matching 6 bases. V was trimmed by 5 bases and J by 0 bases, leaving 11 bases between them. Germline V gene lookup returns CDR1 LNHDA and CDR2 SQIVND (reference sequence). There are 14 residues in the CDR3. The CDR3 loop reads CASSRGPSSYEQYF. The CDR3 bases are TGTGCCAGTAGTCGGGGGCCGAGCTCCTACGAGCAGTACTTC.

The chain is built from TRBV28 and TRBJ1-5; TRBD1 agrees at 9 bases. V shed 6 bases and J 5 bases; nucleotides not matched to a gene: 8. The CDR3 spans 15 residues. Germline values: CDR1 MDHEN, CDR2 SYDVKM. The CDR3 nucleotides read TGTGCCAGCAGGTCTACAGGGGGCGGTTATCAGCCCCAGCATTTT. Translating it yields CASRSTGGGYQPQHF.

The chain joins TRBV5-1 to TRBJ1-6; no clear D. V lost 0 bases to trimming and J lost 9 bases, with 4 bases between them. This CDR3 is built from 12 residues. Per the germline V gene, CDR1 is SGHRS and CDR2 is YFSETQ. The CDR3 sequence: CASSLDRSPLHF. CDR3 in DNA: TGCGCCAGCAGCTTGGATCGTTCACCCCTCCACTTT.

This clone was counted between two and nine times. The junction shows a germline mismatch at one end, possibly a read error. The CDR3 coding sequence is TGCGCCAGCAGTGAAGGGGCTAGCGGGCTTCGCTTC. It specifies CASSEGASGLRF. The chain links TRBV10-1 to TRBJ2-7, with 8 bases matching TRBD2. There are 12 residues in the CDR3. Germline V lookup: CDR1 WNHNN, CDR2 SYGVQD (reference sequence).

This clone was detected only once. V usage is TRBV6-5 and J usage is TRBJ2-1; 9 bases align to TRBD2. CDR3 length: 15 amino acids. V gave up 6 bases and J gave up 7 bases; unmatched junction bases: 10. Germline V CDR1 and CDR2: MNHEY, SVGAGI. CDR3 DNA sequence: TGTGCCAGCAGCCCCTGGGCTAGCGGGGTGAATGAGCAGTTCTTC. Protein: CASSPWASGVNEQFF.

The CDR3 DNA sequence: TGTGCCAGCAGCTTAGGCAGGACTTCCTACAATGAGCAGTTCTTC. This encodes CASSLGRTSYNEQFF. The V and J genes are TRBV7-9 and TRBJ2-1; TRBD2 might be the D (5 bases). Germline V lookup: CDR1 SEHNR, CDR2 FQNEAQ (reference sequence). CDR3 length: 15 residues. Deletions cut 1 base from V and 1 base from J, with 8 bases between.

The J gene is TRBJ1-3, the V gene TRBV5-1, with a possible D match to TRBD1 (5 bases). Between the trimmed V and J ends, which lost 2 bases and 8 bases, there was a span of 17 bases. The CDR3 totals 15 residues. Germline CDR1 reads SGHRS; CDR2 reads YFSETQ. The CDR3, as DNA: TGCGCCAGCAGCTTAAACCGGGACCTAGGACACACCATATATTTT. It specifies CASSLNRDLGHTIYF.

This chain connects TRBV7-2 to TRBJ2-1; D remains unclear. This CDR3 contains 13 residues. Germline V CDR1 and CDR2: SGHTA, FQGNSA. Trimming shortened V by 8 bases and J by 5 bases, and 13 bases separated the two germline ends. The CDR3 here is CASGLPWDNEQFF. The CDR3 DNA is TGTGCCAGCGGCCTTCCTTGGGACAATGAGCAGTTCTTC. Together with reference TRBV7-2 and TRBJ2-1, the CDR3 gives the full variable domain: GAGVSQSPSNKVTEKGKDVELRCDPISGHTALYWYRQSLGQGLEFLIYFQGNSAPDKSGLPSDRFSAERTGGSVSTLTIQRTQQEDSAVYLCASGLPWDNEQFFGPGTRLTVL.

The J gene is TRBJ2-1, the V gene TRBV10-1; no definite D call. The V end was cut by 3 bases, the J end by 0 bases, with 6 bases between. CDR3 length: 14 residues. Germline assignment: CDR1 WNHNN and CDR2 SYGVQD (reference sequence). CDR3 DNA sequence: TGCGCCAGCAGTGACCGAGGCTCCTACAATGAGCAGTTCTTC. This codes for CASSDRGSYNEQFF.

This clone was observed once. The chain is built from TRBV7-6 and TRBJ2-4; D possibly uses TRBD1 or TRBD2 (5 bases each). This CDR3 has 18 amino acids. Trimming took off 1 base at V and 0 bases at J, with 16 bases between the two ends. Germline CDR1 is SGHVS and CDR2 is FNYEAQ. Here the CDR3 DNA reads TGTGCCAGCAGCTTAGGGTCGGGACGTATCGGAGCCAAAAACATTCAGTACTTC. Protein product: CASSLGSGRIGAKNIQYF.

V is TRBV28 and J is TRBJ1-1, with TRBD1 matching over 8 bases. From germline, CDR1 is MDHEN and CDR2 SYDVKM. J gave up 8 bases and V 6 bases, and 8 bases lay outside the gene matches. The CDR3 loop spans 13 amino acids. The CDR3 is CASRQPGGAEAFF. The DNA of the CDR3 is TGTGCCAGCAGGCAACCAGGGGGCGCAGAAGCTTTCTTT.

This rearrangement joins TRBV4-1 to TRBJ2-7; D is undetermined. CDR1 is MGHRA and CDR2 is YSYEKL in the germline V gene. The CDR3 covers 16 residues. Trimming took off 0 bases at V and 2 bases at J, with 14 bases between the two ends. For the CDR3, the DNA is TGCGCCAGCAGCCAAGATTTTGGCTTCACTCCCTACGAGCAGTACTTC. The encoded protein is CASSQDFGFTPYEQYF.

The chain employs TRBV6-5 and TRBJ1-1; 7 nucleotides match TRBD1. Germline-derived CDR1 and CDR2 are MNHEY and SVGAGI. This CDR3 has 15 amino acids. The J segment lost 4 bases and the V segment lost 2 bases, leaving 7 bases of the junction unmatched. This CDR3 reads CASSYRPTGITEAFF. The DNA for the CDR3 is TGTGCCAGCAGTTACCGCCCGACAGGGATCACTGAAGCTTTCTTT.

This rearrangement joins TRBV7-6 to TRBJ1-3; D unclear. The CDR3 is 15 residues long. Trimming took off 3 bases at V and 0 bases at J, with 9 bases between the two ends. The germline V gene has CDR1 SGHVS and CDR2 FNYEAQ. The CDR3: CASSLGVSSGNTIYF. In nucleotides, the CDR3 is TGTGCCAGCAGCTTGGGAGTGAGCTCTGGAAACACCATATATTTT.

The chain uses TRBV12-5 and TRBJ1-3, with no clear D. Trimming pared 0 bases from V and 1 base from J, leaving 10 bases between. The CDR3 runs 16 residues. Germline CDR1 and CDR2: LGHNT and FRNRAP. The CDR3 DNA is TGTGCTAGTGGTTTGGTCCCCCCATATTCTGGAAACACCATATATTTT. Its protein is CASGLVPPYSGNTIYF.

The CDR3 sequence: CASSYLEGGRYEQYF. CDR3 DNA: TGTGCCAGCAGCTACCTTGAGGGAGGCAGGTACGAGCAGTACTTC. This sequence joins TRBV5-6 and TRBJ2-7; tentative D call: TRBD2 (6 bases). The CDR3 contains 15 residues. V lost 3 bases and J 4 bases, leaving 17 bases between the germline ends. CDR1 SGHDT and CDR2 YYEEEE come from the germline V gene. The full variable domain, its missing parts supplied by reference TRBV5-6 and TRBJ2-7, is DAGVTQSPTHLIKTRGQQVTLRCSPKSGHDTVSWYQQALGQGPQFIFQYYEEEERQRGNFPDRFSGHQFPNYSSELNVNALLLGDSALYLCASSYLEGGRYEQYFGPGTRLTVT.

The gene calls are TRBV18 and TRBJ2-7; tentatively, D is TRBD2 (6 bases). V gave up 4 bases and J gave up 6 bases, with 13 bases separating them. Looked up from germline, CDR1 is KGHSH and CDR2 is LQKENI. The CDR3 is made up of 13 amino acids. CDR3: CASSLGGLGEQYF. The CDR3 nucleotides are TGTGCCAGCTCACTCGGGGGACTCGGCGAGCAGTACTTC.

This chain links TRBV5-1 with TRBJ1-2; TRBD1 matches at 12 bases. CDR1 SGHRS and CDR2 YFSETQ come from the germline V gene. The V and J ends lost 0 bases and 5 bases, in that order; junction bases with no gene match: 5. The CDR3 loop spans 16 amino acids. The CDR3: CASSLAGQGAEYGYTF. Written as DNA, the CDR3 is TGCGCCAGCAGCTTGGCGGGACAGGGGGCAGAGTATGGCTACACCTTC.

The CDR3 loop reads CASSQDTGPYGYTF. The CDR3 nucleotides are TGCGCCAGCAGCCAAGATACGGGGCCCTATGGCTACACCTTC. The V and J genes are TRBV4-3 and TRBJ1-2; possibly TRBD1 for D (5 bases). This CDR3 spans 14 amino acids. Germline values: CDR1 LGHNA, CDR2 YSLEER. Trimming shortened V by 0 bases and J by 4 bases, and 9 bases separated the two germline ends.